The T cell receptor beta chain under discussion was sequenced for a study of shared clonotypes between healthy human individuals (TCRdb year 2020). General notes on the study: Three men and a couple of women, aged 18 to 49 years, made up the cohort. Between about 0.8 and 9 billion PBMCs per donor were obtained by leukapheresis. For each donor, three plates each were used for CD4 naive and CD4 memory, two plates were used for CD8 naive, and one plate was used for CD8 memory. Blood TCR repertoires of five healthy adults were deeply sequenced to estimate repertoire size and the extent of clonotype sharing between individuals. To increase sequencing depth and limit assay-specific biases, different laboratories used diverse techniques to prepare libraries and sequence TCR repertoires.

TCR CDR3 regions were amplified from genomic DNA by multiplex PCR using the deep immunoSEQ assay. Extracted genomic DNA from each cell subset was spread evenly across all wells of several immunoSEQ 96-well plates, with each plate serving as a replicate. For sorted subsets, each replicate PCR was loaded with roughly 0.2 ug genomic DNA, equivalent to 30,000 or so T cell genomes. Purified libraries were quantified with a Qubit 3.0 fluorometer, sized on a Bioanalyzer 2100, and re-quantified with the KAPA Library Quantification kit. Every immunoSEQ 96-well plate was sequenced on a separate single-read 150-cycle Illumina NextSeq 550 flow cell. The authors' analysis ran thus. Because the immunoSEQ output held only junctional sequences and lacked quality scores, the filtering could not match the filtering applied to full-length reads. To assign V/J genes and CDR3, sequences were annotated using PyIR, a Python wrapper for IgBLAST v1.9, with IMGT germline references. Reads were filtered out if the reads had weak V/J assignments (E-value above 1e-6), no CDR3, stop codons, out-of-frame junctions, or ambiguous translated residues. A V3J clonotype was defined by an identical inferred V gene, J gene, and CDR3 amino acid sequence. Percentage overlap between repertoires was computed as shared unique clonotypes divided by the size of the smaller repertoire. Three approaches were used to assess repertoire richness: RTK rarefaction, the Chao1 estimator, and Recon v2.1 estimates of unobserved clonotypes. Generation probabilities for all TCRbeta clonotypes obtained by the gDNA method from a few donors were computed using OLGA. What TCRdb holds here is the immuneACCESS table cut down to in-frame rearrangements. Part of the clones is not present; checked against another copy, under half of the missing clones reflect an unresolved V gene, and the others are unexplained. V, J and clone size derive from that table, while D and trimming were established from the DNA sequence. In this sample the table shows about 1.1 million clones, around 77% of which occur a single time. The ten largest clonotypes hold almost 0.9% of the sample.

Study-wide findings and limitations: The small number of donors limited the genetic and exposure-history diversity represented. Naive subsets generally had larger estimated clonotype richness than memory subsets did. Incomplete sequencing was indicated by rarefaction of sorted-subset datasets, despite the large sequencing depth. Sampling was restricted to blood, and TCR repertoires in tissues likely differ from the TCR repertoires found in blood. Roughly 5.2% of naive CD4, 3.5% of naive CD8, around 2.3% of memory CD4, and about 0.4% of memory CD8 clonotypes were shared across several donors. Higher generation probabilities were observed for clonotypes shared by all four sorted-subset donors than for non-shared clonotypes. Pairwise subsampling led to the expectation that sequencing depth would affect the degree of clonotype sharing among donors.

Note on this clone: Which antigen it targets is not known. Per-base quality was not reported, and no clone a single base away is much larger than it.

Trimming takes 0 bases off V and 8 bases off J; junction bases not matched to a gene: 6. CDR3 length: 14 amino acids, cysteine to phenylalanine. CDR3 DNA is the only sequence kept; it has 42 bases, read in frame from the first base. According to the germline V gene, CDR1 reads SGHVS and CDR2 reads FQNEAQ. Healthy HIV-negative adults with no recently reported acute infections or vaccinations were included as donors. Every donor was a Caucasian adult living in Nashville, Tennessee, USA. CD4+ T cells were enriched through magnetic negative selection, after which naive cells were positively selected on CD45RA and the remaining negative fraction served as the memory subset. After blood collection by leukapheresis, PBMCs were isolated using Ficoll-Histopaque density gradient centrifugation and then cryopreserved in the vapor phase of liquid nitrogen. Analytical flow cytometry was used to check the purity and quantity of each magnetically sorted T cell population. Each sorted fraction had its genomic DNA isolated and then quantified by UV absorbance on a Nanodrop 2000c.

This sequence originates from a man aged 18 to 35 in good health. Some clones in this sample may be carry-over from other donors' samples. Sequencing was done on a sample of memory CD4+ T cells from PBMCs. In the paper's terms, the cell subset or site label means: CD45RA-negative fraction. Recombination connected TRBV7-8 to TRBJ1-2; TRBD1 matches 7 bases in the middle. Here the CDR3 is given as CASSLAHRGSGYTF. The nucleotides are TGTGCCAGCAGCTTAGCGCACAGGGGAAGCGGCTACACCTTC. With the portions outside the CDR3 filled from the reference TRBV7-8 and TRBJ1-2 genes, the complete variable region becomes GAGVSQSPRYKVAKRGQDVALRCDPISGHVSLFWYQQALGQGPEFLTYFQNEAQLDKSGLPSDRFFAERPEGSVSTLKIQRTQQEDSAVYLCASSLAHRGSGYTFGSGTRLTVV.